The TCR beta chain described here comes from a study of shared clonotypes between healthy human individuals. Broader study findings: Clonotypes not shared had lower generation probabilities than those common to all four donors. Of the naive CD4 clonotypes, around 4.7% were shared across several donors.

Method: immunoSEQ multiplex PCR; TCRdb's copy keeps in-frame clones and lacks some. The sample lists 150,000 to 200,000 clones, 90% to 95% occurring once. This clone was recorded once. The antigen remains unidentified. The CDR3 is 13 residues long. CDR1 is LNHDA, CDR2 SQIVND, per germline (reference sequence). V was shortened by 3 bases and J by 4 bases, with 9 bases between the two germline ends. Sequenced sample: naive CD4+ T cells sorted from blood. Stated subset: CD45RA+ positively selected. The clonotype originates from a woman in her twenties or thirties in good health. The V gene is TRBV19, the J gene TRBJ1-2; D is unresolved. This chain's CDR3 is CASSIQATYGYTF. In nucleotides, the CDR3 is TGTGCCAGTAGTATTCAGGCCACCTATGGCTACACCTTC.